One and the same sample provided the 31 T cell receptor beta chains below, sequenced in a study of T cell responses to AZD1222 COVID-19 vaccine. Clones were sequenced by immunoSEQ multiplex PCR, and TCRdb holds only the in-frame ones, with some missing. The sample has fewer than 150,000 clones, approximately 90% seen once. The specimen was peripheral blood, collected 28 days after the second AZD1222 dose. These receptors all stem from an adult who received the AZD1222 COVID-19 vaccine.

This clone was detected only once. The chain recombines TRBV18 with TRBJ1-2; possible D gene TRBD1, 5 bases. Germline V lookup: CDR1 KGHSH, CDR2 LQKENI. The CDR3 is made up of 16 amino acids. V was pared by 5 bases and J by 3 bases, with 19 bases between. The CDR3 DNA sequence: TGTGCCAGCTCAACGTGGGACTCGTGGGGGGACTATGGCTACACCTTC. Protein sequence: CASSTWDSWGDYGYTF.

The V gene is TRBV3-1 (or the pseudogene TRBV3-2), the J gene TRBJ1-6, with TRBD1 as a possible D gene (6 bases). Trimming shortened V by 1 base and J by 5 bases, and 12 bases separated the two germline ends. The CDR3 is made up of 16 amino acids. Germline V gene data show CDR1 as LGHDT and CDR2 as YNNKEL (reference sequence). The CDR3 loop reads CASSQGRGLDNSPLHF. The CDR3 coding sequence is TGTGCCAGCAGCCAAGGACGGGGGCTTGATAATTCACCCCTCCACTTT.

This clone was detected only a few times. This chain links TRBV25-1 with TRBJ2-1; possibly TRBD1 for D (6 bases). V was pared by 4 bases and J by 6 bases, with 19 bases between. Germline values: CDR1 MGHDK, CDR2 SYGVNS. The CDR3 runs 16 residues. DNA of the CDR3: TGTGCCAGCAGTGGCCCGACAGGCCCGGGGACCAATGAGCAGTTCTTC. Its protein is CASSGPTGPGTNEQFF.

This clone was recorded only once. The rearrangement joins TRBV19 to TRBJ1-6; 9 bases match TRBD1. Trimming cost V 1 base and J 7 bases; bases outside gene matches: 5. CDR3 length: 16 amino acids. Germline CDR1 reads LNHDA; CDR2 reads SQIVND (reference sequence). CDR3 DNA sequence: TGTGCCAGTAGTATAGGAGGGACAGGGAACAATTCACCCCTCCACTTT. Protein: CASSIGGTGNNSPLHF.

Concerning this clone: At the DNA level, this CDR3 is encoded by other sequences in the same sample as well. The V and J genes are TRBV2 and TRBJ1-1; TRBD1 agrees at 7 bases. The CDR3 extends over 13 amino acids. V shed 4 bases, J shed 1 base, and the junction held 0 bases outside the gene matches. Per the germline V gene, CDR1 is SNHLY and CDR2 is FYNNEI. In DNA, the CDR3 is TGTGCCAGCAGTGGACAGGGGAACACTGAAGCTTTCTTT. It encodes CASSGQGNTEAFF.

The chain carries TRBV25-1 and TRBJ1-5; D is possibly TRBD1 (5 bases). Deletions cut 6 bases from V and 1 base from J, with 22 bases between. The CDR3 length is 18 residues. CDR1 is MGHDK, CDR2 SYGVNS, per germline. The CDR3 is CASRNGDPNLRSNQPQHF. CDR3 bases: TGTGCCAGCAGGAACGGGGACCCTAACTTAAGGAGCAATCAGCCCCAGCATTTT. Complete variable domain (other parts from reference TRBV25-1 and TRBJ1-5): EADIYQTPRYLVIGTGKKITLECSQTMGHDKMYWYQQDPGMELHLIHYSYGVNSTEKGDLSSESTVSRIRTEHFPLTLESARPSHTSQYLCASRNGDPNLRSNQPQHFGDGTRLSIL.

This chain connects TRBV7-8 to TRBJ2-2; 8 bases agree with TRBD1. Germline V gene lookup returns CDR1 SGHVS and CDR2 FQNEAQ. CDR3 size: 17 residues. J gave up 1 base and V 0 bases, and 4 bases lay outside the gene matches. The CDR3 sequence is CASSLAHGTGNTGELFF. The CDR3 DNA is TGTGCCAGCAGCTTAGCGCACGGGACAGGGAACACCGGGGAGCTGTTTTTT.

This rearrangement joins TRBV5-4 to TRBJ1-2; tentatively, D is TRBD1 (6 bases). Trimming left V 3 bases short and J 4 bases short, with 10 bases between. CDR1 is SGHNT, CDR2 YYREEE, per germline (reference sequence). The CDR3 is made up of 13 amino acids. As DNA, the CDR3 is TGTGCCAGCAGCTACAGGGATAGCTATGGCTACACCTTC. Translated: CASSYRDSYGYTF.

The rearrangement joins TRBV12-5 to TRBJ2-2; D call uncertain. Per germline, CDR1 LGHNT and CDR2 FRNRAP. V lost 9 bases and J 5 bases, leaving 19 bases between the germline ends. CDR3 length: 15 amino acids. The CDR3 sequence: CASVGNKVGTGELFF. CDR3 nucleotide sequence: TGTGCTAGCGTTGGGAATAAAGTTGGGACCGGGGAGCTGTTTTTT. Combining the CDR3 with reference TRBV12-5 and TRBJ2-2 gives the whole variable domain DARVTQTPRHKVTEMGQEVTMRCQPILGHNTVFWYRQTMMQGLELLAYFRNRAPLDDSGMPKDRFSAEMPDATLATLKIQPSEPRDSAVYFCASVGNKVGTGELFFGEGSRLTVL.

The chain joins TRBV7-3 to TRBJ1-2; no reliable D call. This CDR3 comprises 14 residues. Trimming cost V 4 bases and J 3 bases, with 12 bases left between them. From germline, CDR1 is SGHTA and CDR2 FQGTGA. The CDR3 sequence: CASSSGPRDYGYTF. The CDR3 DNA sequence: TGTGCCAGCAGCTCCGGACCGAGGGACTATGGCTACACCTTC.

The chain recombines TRBV5-1 with TRBJ1-2, with 9 bases matching TRBD1. CDR1 and CDR2 (germline): SGHRS, YFSETQ. V shed 5 bases, J shed 8 bases, and the junction held 13 bases outside the gene matches. The CDR3 spans 15 residues. CDR3: CASRPNPGQGEGYTF. The CDR3 DNA follows: TGCGCCAGCAGACCGAATCCGGGACAGGGTGAAGGCTACACCTTC.

CDR3 residues: CAWSVGLAGVETQYF. CDR3 nucleotides: TGTGCCTGGAGTGTAGGACTAGCGGGAGTGGAGACCCAGTACTTC. V is TRBV30 and J is TRBJ2-5; 13 bases fit TRBD2. Germline-derived CDR1 and CDR2 are GTSNPN and SVGIG (reference sequence). V dropped 0 bases and J dropped 5; count of bases not matched to a gene: 3. This CDR3 has 15 amino acids.

The chain links TRBV5-1 to TRBJ1-6; TRBD1 aligns across 7 bases. Unmatched junction bases numbered 5, after V lost 0 bases and J lost 8 bases. The CDR3 covers 15 residues. Germline V gene data show CDR1 as SGHRS and CDR2 as YFSETQ. The CDR3 sequence is CASSLGDSRDSPLHF. The CDR3 nucleotides read TGCGCCAGCAGCTTGGGGGACAGCCGGGATTCACCCCTCCACTTT.

The CDR3, as DNA: TGTGCCAGCAGCCCCATTGACGGGGAGCTGTTTTTT. The encoded protein is CASSPIDGELFF. This chain links TRBV5-6 with TRBJ2-2; D is undetermined. CDR1 is SGHDT, CDR2 YYEEEE, per germline. The CDR3 is 12 amino acids. V was shortened by 4 bases and J by 7 bases, with 8 bases between the two germline ends.

This sequence joins TRBV13 and TRBJ1-1, with D perhaps TRBD1 (5 bases). This CDR3 has 15 residues. Between the trimmed V and J ends, which lost 6 bases and 7 bases, there was a span of 21 bases. Per germline, CDR1 PRHDT and CDR2 FYEKMQ (reference sequence). The CDR3 nucleotides read TGTGCCAGCAGTGGAGCGACAGCCGGAGCTTATGAAGCTTTCTTT. Amino acid sequence: CASSGATAGAYEAFF.

The chain joins TRBV10-1 to TRBJ2-3; 9 nucleotides line up with TRBD2. The CDR3 runs 14 residues. With 7 bases clipped from V and 3 bases from J, the junction kept 5 bases outside the gene matches. In germline, CDR1 is WNHNN, CDR2 SYGVQD (reference sequence). The CDR3 sequence is CASMPAGGTDTQYF. CDR3 nucleotide sequence: TGCGCCAGCATGCCAGCGGGGGGAACAGATACGCAGTATTTT.

The chain couples TRBV5-1 to TRBJ2-1, with 10 bases that match TRBD2. Germline values: CDR1 SGHRS, CDR2 YFSETQ. CDR3 length: 14 amino acids. V was pared by 4 bases and J by 4 bases, with 2 bases of the junction left unmatched. The chain's CDR3 is CASSPSGGYNEQFF. The CDR3 nucleotides read TGCGCCAGCAGCCCTAGCGGGGGTTACAATGAGCAGTTCTTC.

This clone was seen a few times. This sequence joins TRBV10-1 and TRBJ1-1, with TRBD1 identical over 8 bases. The germline V gene has CDR1 WNHNN and CDR2 SYGVQD (reference sequence). Losses at the gene ends were 7 bases for V and 4 bases for J; bases not matched to a gene: 5. The CDR3 sequence is 13 residues long. CDR3 nucleotide sequence: TGCGCCAGCATTTCAGGGGGCTTCACTGAAGCTTTCTTT. Protein: CASISGGFTEAFF.

The CDR3 DNA reads as TGTGCCTGGAGTAGATCCAACCTCAAGACCACGGAAGCTTTCTTT. It translates to CAWSRSNLKTTEAFF. The chain uses TRBV30 and TRBJ1-1; D gene ambiguous. Per germline, CDR1 GTSNPN and CDR2 SVGIG (reference sequence). The CDR3 runs 15 residues. Deletions cut 2 bases from V and 8 bases from J, with 21 bases between.

In this sample, this clone turned up once. The V gene is TRBV11-1, the J gene TRBJ2-7, with D perhaps assigned TRBD1 or TRBD2 (5 bases each). Germline CDR1 SGHAT, CDR2 FQDESV (reference sequence). V lost 2 bases, J lost 0 bases, and 14 bases lay in between. The CDR3 loop spans 16 amino acids. The CDR3 coding sequence is TGTGCCAGCAGCTTAATGGGGGTGGATAGCTCCTACGAGCAGTACTTC. Its translation: CASSLMGVDSSYEQYF.

In regard to this clone: An end of the junction differs from the germline gene, which may be a read error. V gene TRBV6-2 or TRBV6-3 combines with J gene TRBJ1-1; D possibly corresponds to TRBD1 (5 bases). Germline CDR1 is MNHEY and CDR2 is SVGEGT. The CDR3 loop spans 13 amino acids. Here the CDR3 DNA reads TGTGCCAGCAGCGAACGACAGAACGCTGAAGCTTTCTTT. The encoded protein is CASSERQNAEAFF.

This chain links TRBV29-1 with TRBJ1-1; D remains ambiguous. V dropped 6 bases and J dropped 0 bases, with 11 bases sitting between them. The CDR3 contains 13 residues. The germline V gene encodes CDR1 SQVTM and CDR2 ANQGSEA. The CDR3 nucleotides are TGCAGCGTCGGCACCCTAGTGAACACTGAAGCTTTCTTT. It is translated as CSVGTLVNTEAFF.

The gene calls are TRBV4-1 and TRBJ2-1, with 11 bases that match TRBD2. Germline trimming cut 5 bases from V and 8 bases from J; bases unmatched to any gene: 11. The CDR3 has 16 residues. Germline loops: CDR1 MGHRA, CDR2 YSYEKL. CDR3 bases: TGCGCCAGCAGCTCCGGACTAGCGGGCCTACCACATGAGCAGTTCTTC. This gives the protein CASSSGLAGLPHEQFF.

The chain uses TRBV6-6 and TRBJ1-1; TRBD1 is a possible D gene (5 bases). Germline-derived CDR1 and CDR2 are MNHNY and SVGAGI (reference sequence). The CDR3 runs 14 residues. V gave up 6 bases and J gave up 7 bases, with 18 bases separating them. This CDR3 is CASRRTSPKGEAFF. In DNA, the CDR3 is TGTGCCAGCAGGAGGACATCGCCAAAGGGTGAAGCTTTCTTT.

The chain couples TRBV5-1 to TRBJ2-5, with 7 bases aligning to TRBD2. The V and J ends lost 4 bases and 0 bases, in that order; junction bases with no gene match: 6. Germline V gives CDR1 SGHRS, CDR2 YFSETQ. The CDR3 totals 15 residues. CDR3 residues: CASSDPSGNQETQYF. CDR3 nucleotide sequence: TGCGCCAGCAGCGATCCTAGCGGAAACCAAGAGACCCAGTACTTC.

The rearrangement joins TRBV7-2 to TRBJ1-2, with D possibly TRBD1 on 5 matching bases. V was clipped by 1 base and J by 5 bases, with 17 bases between them. This CDR3 region has 16 residues. Germline V gene lookup returns CDR1 SGHTA and CDR2 FQGNSA. This chain's CDR3 is CASSLVGSGSQYGYTF. The CDR3 DNA sequence: TGTGCCAGCAGCTTAGTAGGGTCAGGGTCGCAGTATGGCTACACCTTC.

This chain joins TRBV5-1 and TRBJ2-5; 11 nucleotides line up with TRBD2. V lost 3 bases, J lost 2 bases, and 3 bases stayed unmatched. Germline CDR1 SGHRS, CDR2 YFSETQ. The CDR3 covers 15 residues. CDR3: CASSWTSGFQETQYF. For the CDR3, the DNA is TGCGCCAGCAGCTGGACTAGCGGGTTTCAAGAGACCCAGTACTTC.

The gene calls are TRBV2 and TRBJ2-3; D possibly corresponds to TRBD1 (7 bases). The CDR3 sequence is 15 residues long. From germline, CDR1 is SNHLY and CDR2 FYNNEI. V was trimmed by 4 bases and J by 5 bases, leaving 16 bases between them. CDR3 protein: CASSVRLGGQDTQYF. The CDR3 coding sequence is TGTGCCAGCAGTGTAAGACTAGGGGGCCAAGATACGCAGTATTTT.

V is TRBV5-1 and J is TRBJ1-6; possibly TRBD1 for D (6 bases). V was trimmed by 3 bases and J by 8 bases, leaving 12 bases between them. Germline assignment: CDR1 SGHRS and CDR2 YFSETQ. CDR3 length: 14 amino acids. In nucleotides, the CDR3 is TGCGCCAGCAGCTCCGGAGAGGGGGATTCACCCCTCCACTTT. Protein product: CASSSGEGDSPLHF.

The chain joins TRBV4-2 to TRBJ1-3, with D unresolved. Germline V CDR1 and CDR2: LGHNA, YNFKEQ. This CDR3 has 14 residues. Trimming left V 8 bases short and J 10 bases short, with 21 bases between. CDR3 region: CASRYPGAYDTIYF. The CDR3, as DNA: TGTGCCAGCCGATACCCGGGAGCTTATGATACCATATATTTT.

V gene TRBV5-4 combines with J gene TRBJ1-2; D gene ambiguous. Germline V lookup: CDR1 SGHNT, CDR2 YYREEE (reference sequence). This CDR3 spans 14 amino acids. Trimming removed 3 bases at V and 4 bases at J, with 13 bases between. CDR3 loop: CASSSWVRGYGYTF. The DNA of the CDR3 is TGTGCCAGCAGCTCATGGGTACGAGGCTATGGCTACACCTTC.